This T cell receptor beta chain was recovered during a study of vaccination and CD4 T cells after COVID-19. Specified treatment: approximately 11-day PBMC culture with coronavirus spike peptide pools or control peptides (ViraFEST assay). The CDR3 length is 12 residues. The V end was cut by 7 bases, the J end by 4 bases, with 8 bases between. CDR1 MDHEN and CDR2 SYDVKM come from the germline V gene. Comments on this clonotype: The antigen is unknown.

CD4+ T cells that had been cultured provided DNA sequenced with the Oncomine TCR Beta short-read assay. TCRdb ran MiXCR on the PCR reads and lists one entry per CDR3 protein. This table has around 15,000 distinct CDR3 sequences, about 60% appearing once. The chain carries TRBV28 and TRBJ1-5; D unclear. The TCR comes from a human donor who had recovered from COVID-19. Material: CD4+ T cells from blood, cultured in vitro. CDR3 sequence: CASNPRNQPQHF. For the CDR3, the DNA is TGTGCCAGCAACCCCAGGAATCAGCCCCAGCATTTT. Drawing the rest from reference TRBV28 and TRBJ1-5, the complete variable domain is DVKVTQSSRYLVKRTGEKVFLECVQDMDHENMFWYRQDPGLGLRLIYFSYDVKMKEKGDIPEGYSVSREKKERFSLILESASTNQTSMYLCASNPRNQPQHFGDGTRLSIL.